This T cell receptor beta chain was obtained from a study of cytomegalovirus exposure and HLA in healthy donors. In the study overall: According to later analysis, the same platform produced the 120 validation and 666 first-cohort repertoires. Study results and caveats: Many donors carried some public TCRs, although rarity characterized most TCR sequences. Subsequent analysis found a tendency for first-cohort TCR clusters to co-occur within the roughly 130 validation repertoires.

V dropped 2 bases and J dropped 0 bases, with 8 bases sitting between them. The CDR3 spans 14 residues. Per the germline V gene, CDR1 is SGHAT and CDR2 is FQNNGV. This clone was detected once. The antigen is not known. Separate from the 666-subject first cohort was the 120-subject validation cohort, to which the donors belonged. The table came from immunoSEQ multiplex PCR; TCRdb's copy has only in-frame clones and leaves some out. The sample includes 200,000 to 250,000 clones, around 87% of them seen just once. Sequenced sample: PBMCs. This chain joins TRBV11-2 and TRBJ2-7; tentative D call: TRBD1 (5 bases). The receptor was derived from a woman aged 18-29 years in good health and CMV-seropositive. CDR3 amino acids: CASSLYRFSYEQYF. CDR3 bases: TGTGCCAGCAGCTTATACAGGTTCTCCTACGAGCAGTACTTC. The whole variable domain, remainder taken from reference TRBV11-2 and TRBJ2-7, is EAGVAQSPRYKIIEKRQSVAFWCNPISGHATLYWYQQILGQGPKLLIQFQNNGVVDDSQLPKDRFSAERLKGVDSTLKIQPAKLEDSAVYLCASSLYRFSYEQYFGPGTRLTVT.